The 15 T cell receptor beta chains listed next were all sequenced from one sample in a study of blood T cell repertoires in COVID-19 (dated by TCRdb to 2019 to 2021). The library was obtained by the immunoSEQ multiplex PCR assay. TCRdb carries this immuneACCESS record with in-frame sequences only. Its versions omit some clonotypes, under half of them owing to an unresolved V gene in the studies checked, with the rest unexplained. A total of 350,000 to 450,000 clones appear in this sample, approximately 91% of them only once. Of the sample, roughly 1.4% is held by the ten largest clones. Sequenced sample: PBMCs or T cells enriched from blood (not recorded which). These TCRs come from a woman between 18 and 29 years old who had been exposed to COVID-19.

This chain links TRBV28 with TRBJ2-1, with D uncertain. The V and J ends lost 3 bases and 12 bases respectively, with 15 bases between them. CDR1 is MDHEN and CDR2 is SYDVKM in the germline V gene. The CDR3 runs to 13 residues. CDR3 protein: CASSFTKPTGQFF. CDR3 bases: TGTGCCAGCAGTTTCACCAAACCTACGGGGCAGTTCTTC.

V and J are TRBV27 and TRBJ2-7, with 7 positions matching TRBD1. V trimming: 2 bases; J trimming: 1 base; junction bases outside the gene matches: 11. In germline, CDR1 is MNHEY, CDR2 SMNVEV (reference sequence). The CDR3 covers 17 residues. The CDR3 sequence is CASSLATPGQLSYEQYF. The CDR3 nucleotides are TGTGCCAGCAGTTTAGCGACGCCGGGACAGCTATCCTACGAGCAGTACTTC.

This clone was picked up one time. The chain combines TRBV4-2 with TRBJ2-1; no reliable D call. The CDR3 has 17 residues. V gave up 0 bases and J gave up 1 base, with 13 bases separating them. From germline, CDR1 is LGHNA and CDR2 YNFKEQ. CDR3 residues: CASSQDTPLSSYNEQFF. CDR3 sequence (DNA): TGTGCCAGCAGCCAAGATACACCCCTCTCTTCCTACAATGAGCAGTTCTTC.

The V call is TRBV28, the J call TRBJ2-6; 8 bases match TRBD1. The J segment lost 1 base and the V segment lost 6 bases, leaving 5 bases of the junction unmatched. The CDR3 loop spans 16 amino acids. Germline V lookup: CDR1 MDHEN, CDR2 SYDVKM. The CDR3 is CASRGQGRSGANVLTF. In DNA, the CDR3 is TGTGCCAGCAGAGGACAGGGCAGGTCTGGGGCCAACGTCCTGACTTTC.

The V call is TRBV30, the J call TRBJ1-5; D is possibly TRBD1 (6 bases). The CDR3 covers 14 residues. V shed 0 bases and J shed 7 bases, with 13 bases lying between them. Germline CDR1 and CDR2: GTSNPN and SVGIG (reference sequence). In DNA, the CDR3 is TGTGCCTGGAGTGTAGGGCAGGGGTGGCAGCCCCAGCATTTT. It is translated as CAWSVGQGWQPQHF.

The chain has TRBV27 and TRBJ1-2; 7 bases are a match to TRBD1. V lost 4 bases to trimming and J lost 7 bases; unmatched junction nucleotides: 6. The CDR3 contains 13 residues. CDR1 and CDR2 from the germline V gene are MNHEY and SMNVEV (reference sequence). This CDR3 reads CASSSNDRVGYTF. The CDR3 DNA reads TGTGCCAGCAGTTCTAATGACAGGGTTGGCTACACCTTC.

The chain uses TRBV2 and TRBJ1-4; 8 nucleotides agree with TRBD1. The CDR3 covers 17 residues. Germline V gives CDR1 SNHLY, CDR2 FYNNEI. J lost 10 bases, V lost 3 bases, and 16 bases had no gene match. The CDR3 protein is CASSESGGGLFWGKLFF. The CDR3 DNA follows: TGTGCCAGCAGTGAGTCAGGGGGCGGTTTGTTCTGGGGAAAACTGTTTTTT.

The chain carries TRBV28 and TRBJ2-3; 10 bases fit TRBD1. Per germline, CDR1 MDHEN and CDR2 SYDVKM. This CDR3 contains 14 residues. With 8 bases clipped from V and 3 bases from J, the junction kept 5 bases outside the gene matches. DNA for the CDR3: TGTGCCAGCGGTGGACAGGGGGTTACAGATACGCAGTATTTT. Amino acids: CASGGQGVTDTQYF.

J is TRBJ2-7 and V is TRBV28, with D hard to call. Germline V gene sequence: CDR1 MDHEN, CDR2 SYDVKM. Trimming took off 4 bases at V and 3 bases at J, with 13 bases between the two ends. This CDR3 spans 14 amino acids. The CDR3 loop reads CASSSLTGFYEQYF. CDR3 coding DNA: TGTGCCAGCAGTTCCCTGACGGGTTTCTACGAGCAGTACTTC.

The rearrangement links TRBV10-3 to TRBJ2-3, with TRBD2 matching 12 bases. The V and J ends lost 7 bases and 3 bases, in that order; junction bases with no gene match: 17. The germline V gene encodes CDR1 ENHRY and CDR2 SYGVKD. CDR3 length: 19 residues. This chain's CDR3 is CAIKGRARLAGEGTDTQYF. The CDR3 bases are TGTGCCATCAAGGGCAGGGCGAGACTAGCGGGAGAAGGTACAGATACGCAGTATTTT.

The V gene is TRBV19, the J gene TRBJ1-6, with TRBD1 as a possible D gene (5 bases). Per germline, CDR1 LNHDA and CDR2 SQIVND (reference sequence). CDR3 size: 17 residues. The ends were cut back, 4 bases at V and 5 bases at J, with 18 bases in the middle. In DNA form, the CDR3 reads TGTGCCAGTAGTACCGCGCAGGGAGGGACGAATAATTCACCCCTCCACTTT. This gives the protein CASSTAQGGTNNSPLHF.

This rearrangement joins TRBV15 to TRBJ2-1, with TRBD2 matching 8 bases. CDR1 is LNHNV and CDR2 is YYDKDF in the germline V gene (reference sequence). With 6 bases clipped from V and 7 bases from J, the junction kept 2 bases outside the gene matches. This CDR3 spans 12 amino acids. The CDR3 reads CATRLAGNEQFF. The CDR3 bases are TGTGCCACCAGGCTAGCGGGTAATGAGCAGTTCTTC.

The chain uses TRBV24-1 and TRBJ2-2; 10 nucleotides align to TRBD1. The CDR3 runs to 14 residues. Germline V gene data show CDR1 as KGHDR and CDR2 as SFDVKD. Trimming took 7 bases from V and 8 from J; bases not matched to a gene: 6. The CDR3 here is CATRGTGEMGELFF. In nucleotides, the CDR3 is TGTGCCACCAGGGGGACAGGGGAAATGGGGGAGCTGTTTTTT.

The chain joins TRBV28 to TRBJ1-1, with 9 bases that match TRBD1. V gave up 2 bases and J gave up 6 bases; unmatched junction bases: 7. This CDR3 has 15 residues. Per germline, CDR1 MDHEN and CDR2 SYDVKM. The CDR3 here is CASSLTPTGGSEAFF. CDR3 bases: TGTGCCAGCAGTTTAACTCCGACAGGGGGGTCTGAAGCTTTCTTT.

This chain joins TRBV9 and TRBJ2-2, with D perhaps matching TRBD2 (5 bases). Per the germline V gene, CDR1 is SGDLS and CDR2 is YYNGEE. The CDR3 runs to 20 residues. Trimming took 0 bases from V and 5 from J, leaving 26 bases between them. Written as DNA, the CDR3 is TGTGCCAGCAGCGTAGGACTATTTGGGGTCGATAGCTTTGTGACCGGGGAGCTGTTTTTT. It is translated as CASSVGLFGVDSFVTGELFF.